These 2 T cell receptor beta chains share one sample of origin, sequenced in a study of T cells in Graves' hyperthyroidism and ophthalmopathy. RNA transcripts were the template for amplifying TCR beta CDR3 regions. HTBI primers were employed in a first-round RT-PCR of the TCR CDR3. TCRdb analysed the multiplex PCR reads with MiXCR anew, one entry per CDR3 protein. The table lists fewer than 450,000 distinct CDR3 sequences, roughly 15% of them singletons, with approximately 19% in the top ten. Sample: blood. These receptor sequences come from an older woman with Graves' ophthalmopathy.

The sample holds many counts of this clonotype. The chain carries TRBV18 and TRBJ2-2; D is unresolved. CDR1 and CDR2 (germline): KGHSH, LQKENI. Trimming removed 2 bases at V and 1 base at J, with 2 bases between. This CDR3 has 13 amino acids. The CDR3 region has the DNA TGTGCCAGCTCACCATTGAACACCGGGGAGCTGTTTTTT. This translates into CASSPLNTGELFF.

In this sample, this clonotype turned up many times. This sequence joins TRBV3-1 and TRBJ1-3; D remains ambiguous. Germline V lookup: CDR1 LGHDT, CDR2 YNNKEL (reference sequence). Trimming pared 0 bases from V and 2 bases from J, leaving 11 bases between. The CDR3 sequence is 16 residues long. CDR3 bases: TGTGCCAGCAGCCAAGAATCCGATGGTCCTGGAAACACCATATATTTT. Its translation is CASSQESDGPGNTIYF. Full variable domain (remainder filled in from reference TRBV3-1 and TRBJ1-3): DTAVSQTPKYLVTQMGNDKSIKCEQNLGHDTMYWYKQDSKKFLKIMFSYNNKELIINETVPNRFSPKSPDKAHLNLHINSLELGDSAVYFCASSQESDGPGNTIYFGEGSWLTVV.